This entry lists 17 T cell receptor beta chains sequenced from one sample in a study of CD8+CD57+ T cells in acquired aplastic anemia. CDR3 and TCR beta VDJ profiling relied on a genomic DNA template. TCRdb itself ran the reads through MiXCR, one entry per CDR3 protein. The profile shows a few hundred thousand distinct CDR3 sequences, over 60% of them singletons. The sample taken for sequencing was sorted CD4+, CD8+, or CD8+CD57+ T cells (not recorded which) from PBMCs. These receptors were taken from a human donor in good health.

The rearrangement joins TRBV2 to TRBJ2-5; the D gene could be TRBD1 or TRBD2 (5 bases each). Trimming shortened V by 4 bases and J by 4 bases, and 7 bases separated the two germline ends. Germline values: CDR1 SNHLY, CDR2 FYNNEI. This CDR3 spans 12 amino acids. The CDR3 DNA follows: TGTGCCAGCAGTGGGGGGACAGAGACCCAGTACTTC. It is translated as CASSGGTETQYF.

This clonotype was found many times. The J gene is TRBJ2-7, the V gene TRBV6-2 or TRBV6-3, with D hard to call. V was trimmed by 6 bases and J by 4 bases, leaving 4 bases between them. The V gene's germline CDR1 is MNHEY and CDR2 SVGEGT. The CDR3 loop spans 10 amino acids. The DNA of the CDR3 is TGTGCCAGCAGGGGATACGAGCAGTACTTC. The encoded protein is CASRGYEQYF.

In nucleotides, the CDR3 is TGTGCCAGCAGCTCAGCCGGGACCCTCAACTATGGCTACACCTTC. Its translation is CASSSAGTLNYGYTF. V usage is TRBV9 and J usage is TRBJ1-2, with D possibly matching TRBD1 (5 bases). The germline CDR1 and CDR2 sequences are SGDLS and YYNGEE. Trimming took 4 bases from V and 2 from J, leaving 15 bases between them. This CDR3 spans 15 amino acids.

In DNA, the CDR3 is TGTGCCAGCAGTTTAGCGCCCAAGAACACCGGGGAGCTGTTTTTT. This translates into CASSLAPKNTGELFF. The chain employs TRBV12-3 or TRBV12-4 and TRBJ2-2; unclear D gene. The length of the CDR3 is 15 residues. The V end lost 0 bases, the J end lost 1 base, and 6 bases lay between the germline ends.

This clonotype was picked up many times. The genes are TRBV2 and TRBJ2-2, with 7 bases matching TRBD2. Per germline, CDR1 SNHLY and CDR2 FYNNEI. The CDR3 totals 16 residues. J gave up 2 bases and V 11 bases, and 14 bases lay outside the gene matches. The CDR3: CAGSNELAVNTGELFF. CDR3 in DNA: TGTGCCGGATCAAACGAGCTAGCGGTAAACACCGGGGAGCTGTTTTTT.

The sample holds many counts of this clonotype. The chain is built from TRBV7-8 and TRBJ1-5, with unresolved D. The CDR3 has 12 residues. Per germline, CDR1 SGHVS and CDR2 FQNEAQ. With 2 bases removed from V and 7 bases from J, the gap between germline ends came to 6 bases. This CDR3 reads CASSLMEQPQHF. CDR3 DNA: TGTGCCAGCAGCTTAATGGAACAGCCCCAGCATTTT.

The CDR3 nucleotides are TGCAGCGCCTCTCGGACCGGCGACACTGAAGCTTTCTTT. Protein: CSASRTGDTEAFF. The chain has TRBV29-1 and TRBJ1-1, with no clear D. The CDR3 covers 13 residues. V shed 7 bases and J shed 3 bases, with 15 bases lying between them. Germline CDR1 reads SQVTM; CDR2 reads ANQGSEA.

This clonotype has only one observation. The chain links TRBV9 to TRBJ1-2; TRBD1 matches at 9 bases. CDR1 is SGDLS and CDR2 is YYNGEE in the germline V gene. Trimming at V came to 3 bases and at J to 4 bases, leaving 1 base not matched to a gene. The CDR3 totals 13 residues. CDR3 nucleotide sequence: TGTGCCAGCAGCGAACAGGGGGCCTATGGCTACACCTTC. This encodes CASSEQGAYGYTF.

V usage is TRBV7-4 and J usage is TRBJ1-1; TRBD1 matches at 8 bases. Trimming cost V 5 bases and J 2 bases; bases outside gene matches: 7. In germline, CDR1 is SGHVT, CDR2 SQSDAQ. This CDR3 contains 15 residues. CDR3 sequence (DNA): TGTGCCAGCAGCCCGTGGACAGGGTTAAACACTGAAGCTTTCTTT. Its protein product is CASSPWTGLNTEAFF.

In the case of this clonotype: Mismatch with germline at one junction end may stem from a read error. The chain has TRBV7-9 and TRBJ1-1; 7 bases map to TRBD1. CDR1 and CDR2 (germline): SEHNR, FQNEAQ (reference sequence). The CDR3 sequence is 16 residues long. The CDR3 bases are TGCGCCAGCAGCCCCGGGACAGCGGGTTGGAACACTGAAGCTTTCTTT. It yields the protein CASSPGTAGWNTEAFF.

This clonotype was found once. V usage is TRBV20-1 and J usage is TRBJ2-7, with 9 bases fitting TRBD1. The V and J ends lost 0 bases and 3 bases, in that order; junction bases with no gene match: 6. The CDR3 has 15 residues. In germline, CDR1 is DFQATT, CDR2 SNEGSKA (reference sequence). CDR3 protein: CSARDLQGADYEQYF. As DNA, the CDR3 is TGCAGTGCTAGAGATCTACAGGGGGCGGACTACGAGCAGTACTTC.

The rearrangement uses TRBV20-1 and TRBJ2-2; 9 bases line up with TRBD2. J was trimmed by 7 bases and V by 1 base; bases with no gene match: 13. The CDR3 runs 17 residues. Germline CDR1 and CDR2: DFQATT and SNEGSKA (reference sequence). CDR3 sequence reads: CSARGLPGLALGGELFF. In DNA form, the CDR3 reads TGCAGTGCTAGAGGTTTACCGGGACTAGCATTGGGCGGGGAGCTGTTTTTT.

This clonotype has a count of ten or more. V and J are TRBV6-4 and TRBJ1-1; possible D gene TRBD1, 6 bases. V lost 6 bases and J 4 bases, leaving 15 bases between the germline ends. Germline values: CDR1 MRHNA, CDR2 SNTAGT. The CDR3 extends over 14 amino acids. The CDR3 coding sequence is TGTGCCAGCAGCCTTACAGGGTGGAGCACTGAAGCTTTCTTT. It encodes CASSLTGWSTEAFF.

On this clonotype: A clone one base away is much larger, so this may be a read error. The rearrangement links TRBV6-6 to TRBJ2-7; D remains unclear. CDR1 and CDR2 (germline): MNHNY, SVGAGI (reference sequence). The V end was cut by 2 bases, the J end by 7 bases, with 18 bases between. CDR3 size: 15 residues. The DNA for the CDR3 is TGTGCCAGCAGTTACGGTGGTGGGATCTACAATGAGCAGTACTTC. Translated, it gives CASSYGGGIYNEQYF.

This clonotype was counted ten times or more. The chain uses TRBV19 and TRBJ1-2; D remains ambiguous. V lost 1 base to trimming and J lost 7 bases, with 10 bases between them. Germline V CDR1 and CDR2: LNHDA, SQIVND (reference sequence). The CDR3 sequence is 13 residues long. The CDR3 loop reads CASSIGRESGYTF. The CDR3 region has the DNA TGTGCCAGTAGTATAGGCAGAGAGAGTGGCTACACCTTC.

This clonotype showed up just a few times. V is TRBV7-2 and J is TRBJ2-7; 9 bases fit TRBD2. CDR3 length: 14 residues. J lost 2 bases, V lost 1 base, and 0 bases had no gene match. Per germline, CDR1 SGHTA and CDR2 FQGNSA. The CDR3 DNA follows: TGTGCCAGCAGCTTAGGCGGGGGGGCCTACGAGCAGTACTTC. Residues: CASSLGGGAYEQYF.

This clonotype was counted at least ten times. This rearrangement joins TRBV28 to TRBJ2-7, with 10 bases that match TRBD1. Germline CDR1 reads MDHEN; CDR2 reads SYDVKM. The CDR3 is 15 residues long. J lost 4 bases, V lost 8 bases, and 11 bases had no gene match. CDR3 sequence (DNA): TGTGCCAGCTATCCTACCGGGACAGGGGTTTACGAGCAGTACTTC. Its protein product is CASYPTGTGVYEQYF. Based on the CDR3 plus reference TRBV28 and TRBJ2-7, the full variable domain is DVKVTQSSRYLVKRTGEKVFLECVQDMDHENMFWYRQDPGLGLRLIYFSYDVKMKEKGDIPEGYSVSREKKERFSLILESASTNQTSMYLCASYPTGTGVYEQYFGPGTRLTVT.